A selection of T cell receptor beta chains follows, all from one sample in a study of cytomegalovirus exposure and HLA in healthy donors. Here immunoSEQ multiplex PCR was the method, and the copy in TCRdb shows in-frame clones only, minus some. This repertoire shows about 75,000 clones, roughly four fifths found once; its top ten account for about 2%. The sample consisted of PBMCs. These receptors all come from a man aged 18-30 years in good health and CMV-seronegative. Each CDR3 is given with its conserved first and last residue. The D gene is left open where the match is weak. Size values are once, few and many counts, or a class for expanded clones, and some rows have none.

v_call: TRBV2
j_call: TRBJ1-4
d_call: TRBD1
clone_size: -
cdr3_nt: TGTGCCAGCAGTGAAAAAGGGGGCGATAATGAAAAACTGTTTTTT
cdr3_aa: CASSEKGGDNEKLFF

v_call: TRBV28
j_call: TRBJ1-6
d_call: TRBD1
clone_size: -
cdr3_nt: TGTGCCAGCAGGGACAGGGAGAGCTCCTATAATTCACCCCTCCACTTT
cdr3_aa: CASRDRESSYNSPLHF

v_call: TRBV28
j_call: TRBJ2-1
d_call: TRBD1
clone_size: -
cdr3_nt: TGTGCCAGCAGGCGGGACAGGGAGCAGTTCTTC
cdr3_aa: CASRRDREQFF

v_call: TRBV27
j_call: TRBJ2-7
d_call: -
clone_size: -
cdr3_nt: TGTGCCAGCAAGGACAGAACCTACGAGCAGTACTTC
cdr3_aa: CASKDRTYEQYF

v_call: TRBV6-5
j_call: TRBJ2-3
d_call: -
clone_size: -
cdr3_nt: TGTGCCAGCAGTTCGGGGGGCCGTAGCACAGATACGCAGTATTTT
cdr3_aa: CASSSGGRSTDTQYF

v_call: TRBV5-4
j_call: TRBJ1-6
d_call: -
clone_size: few
cdr3_nt: TGTGCCAGCAGCTTGGAGGGGCTTAATTCACCCCTCCACTTT
cdr3_aa: CASSLEGLNSPLHF

v_call: TRBV19
j_call: TRBJ2-2
d_call: TRBD2
clone_size: -
cdr3_nt: TGTGCCAGTAGTTTTCGACTAGCGGGAGGTCTTAACACCGGGGAGCTGTTTTTT
cdr3_aa: CASSFRLAGGLNTGELFF

v_call: TRBV13
j_call: TRBJ2-7
d_call: -
clone_size: once
cdr3_nt: TGTGCCAGCAGCTTAACAGGGAATTACGAGCAGTACTTC
cdr3_aa: CASSLTGNYEQYF

v_call: TRBV7-9
j_call: TRBJ2-7
d_call: -
clone_size: -
cdr3_nt: TGTGCCAGCAGCTACGGGGACTTCAACTACGAGCAGTACTTC
cdr3_aa: CASSYGDFNYEQYF

v_call: TRBV28
j_call: TRBJ1-1
d_call: TRBD1
clone_size: once
cdr3_nt: TGTGCCAGCACACATCCCGGGACAGCTGAAGCTTTCTTT
cdr3_aa: CASTHPGTAEAFF

v_call: TRBV30
j_call: TRBJ1-3
d_call: -
clone_size: -
cdr3_nt: TGTGCACAGAGCTCTGGAAGCACCATATATTTT
cdr3_aa: CAQSSGSTIYF

v_call: TRBV29-1
j_call: TRBJ2-1
d_call: -
clone_size: -
cdr3_nt: TGCAGCGCCGACGGAGGAGGGGGGGCGGTGGAGCAGTTCTTC
cdr3_aa: CSADGGGGAVEQFF

v_call: TRBV9
j_call: TRBJ2-1
d_call: TRBD2
clone_size: -
cdr3_nt: TGTGCCAGCACCAGGTCTAGCGGGAGCATTCATGAGCAGTTCTTC
cdr3_aa: CASTRSSGSIHEQFF

v_call: TRBV5-1
j_call: TRBJ1-4
d_call: -
clone_size: -
cdr3_nt: TGCGCCAGCAGCTCTACAGGCCAAATGGGGGAAAAACTGTTTTTT
cdr3_aa: CASSSTGQMGEKLFF

v_call: TRBV19
j_call: TRBJ2-2
d_call: -
clone_size: -
cdr3_nt: TGTGCCAGTAGTATAGCGGCGGAGACCGGGGAGCTGTTTTTT
cdr3_aa: CASSIAAETGELFF

v_call: TRBV9
j_call: TRBJ1-3
d_call: TRBD1
clone_size: -
cdr3_nt: TGTGCCAGCAGCGTAGAATACCAGGGGGCTGGAAACACCATATATTTT
cdr3_aa: CASSVEYQGAGNTIYF

v_call: TRBV7-6
j_call: TRBJ2-7
d_call: -
clone_size: few
cdr3_nt: TGTGCCAGCAGCTTAGCTCAACAGGAACTCTCCTACGAGCAGTACTTC
cdr3_aa: CASSLAQQELSYEQYF

v_call: TRBV6-6
j_call: TRBJ2-6
d_call: -
clone_size: -
cdr3_nt: TGTGCCAGCACCCACGGGATAAGATCTGGGGCCAACGTCCTGACTTTC
cdr3_aa: CASTHGIRSGANVLTF

v_call: TRBV6-5
j_call: TRBJ1-2
d_call: TRBD1
clone_size: -
cdr3_nt: TGTGCCAGCACGGGGGACAGGGGAGGCTATGGCTACACCTTC
cdr3_aa: CASTGDRGGYGYTF

v_call: TRBV27
j_call: TRBJ2-7
d_call: TRBD2
clone_size: few
cdr3_nt: TGTGCCAGCAGTCTCCTGGGCGGGGGACTTATAGAGCAGTACTTC
cdr3_aa: CASSLLGGGLIEQYF

v_call: TRBV6-4
j_call: TRBJ2-3
d_call: TRBD2
clone_size: -
cdr3_nt: TGTGCCAGCAGTGACTTTCCTAGCGGGAGGGGCACAGATACGCAGTATTTT
cdr3_aa: CASSDFPSGRGTDTQYF

v_call: TRBV7-2
j_call: TRBJ2-3
d_call: -
clone_size: -
cdr3_nt: TGTGCCAGCAGCTTACAGAGGACAGATACGCAGTATTTT
cdr3_aa: CASSLQRTDTQYF

v_call: TRBV9
j_call: TRBJ1-2
d_call: -
clone_size: -
cdr3_nt: TGTGCCAGCAGCGTAGAGGCGGACAGCTATGGCTACACCTTC
cdr3_aa: CASSVEADSYGYTF

v_call: TRBV10-3
j_call: TRBJ2-7
d_call: TRBD1
clone_size: -
cdr3_nt: TGTGCCATCAGGACCGACAGGGATCTTCAGTACGAGCAGTACTTC
cdr3_aa: CAIRTDRDLQYEQYF